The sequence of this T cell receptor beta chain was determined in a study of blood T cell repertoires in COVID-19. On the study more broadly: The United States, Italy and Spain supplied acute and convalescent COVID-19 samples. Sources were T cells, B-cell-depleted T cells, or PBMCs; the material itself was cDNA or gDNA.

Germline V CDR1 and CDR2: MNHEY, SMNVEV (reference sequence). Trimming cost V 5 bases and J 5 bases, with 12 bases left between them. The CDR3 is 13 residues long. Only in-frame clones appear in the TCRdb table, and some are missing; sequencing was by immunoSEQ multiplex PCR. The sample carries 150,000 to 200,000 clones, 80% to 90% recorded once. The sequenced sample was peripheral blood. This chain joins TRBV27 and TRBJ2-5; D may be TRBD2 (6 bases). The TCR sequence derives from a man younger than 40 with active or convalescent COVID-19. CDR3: CASSRGTGETQYF. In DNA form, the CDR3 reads TGTGCCAGCAGTCGGGGGACCGGTGAGACCCAGTACTTC.